This entry is about one T cell receptor beta chain. Its target is not known. All of the sorted populations showed purity greater than 95%. Per the germline V gene, CDR1 is SGHRS and CDR2 is YFSETQ. This CDR3 spans 15 amino acids. With 4 bases clipped from V and 5 bases from J, the junction kept 6 bases outside the gene matches. The sample originates from a study of beta chain features in type 1 diabetes. Notes on the study in general: Fewer junction insertions and more nucleotide deletions appeared in type 1 diabetes patients.

The whole isolated RNA underwent reverse transcription, so sequencing captured expressed TCRB transcripts. Assay used: immunoSEQ multiplex PCR; TCRdb lists only in-frame clones, some missing. The sample has around 58,000 clones; 59% are singletons. The receptor was isolated from a young woman in good health. Sequences were obtained from Tregs from blood. This rearrangement joins TRBV5-1 to TRBJ2-5; TRBD2 agrees at 12 bases. As DNA, the CDR3 is TGCGCCAGCAGCCCCGGACTAGCGGGGTACGAGACCCAGTACTTC. It translates to CASSPGLAGYETQYF. The full variable domain, rest sourced from reference TRBV5-1 and TRBJ2-5, is KAGVTQTPRYLIKTRGQQVTLSCSPISGHRSVSWYQQTPGQGLQFLFEYFSETQRNKGNFPGRFSGRQFSNSRSEMNVSTLELGDSALYLCASSPGLAGYETQYFGPGTRLLVL.